This record looks at one TCR beta chain sequence and its context. As yet, its antigen is unknown. The data originate from a study of T cells in Graves' hyperthyroidism and ophthalmopathy. Study context: Before any treatment, at initial diagnosis, peripheral blood was collected.

In the ophthalmopathy cohort, Clinical Activity Score was at least 3, NOSPECS grade at least 4, and duration under 3 months. Used for diagnoses were clinical symptoms, serum thyroxine and TRAb, thyroid ultrasound and orbital computed tomography. Findings and caveats of the study: Most clonotypes expanded in the thyroid (above 0.001) were also present in blood.

In germline, CDR1 is MNHNY, CDR2 SVGAGI (reference sequence). This CDR3 contains 14 residues. V lost 2 bases to trimming and J lost 6 bases; unmatched junction nucleotides: 7. It was RNA transcripts that yielded the amplified TCR beta CDR3 regions. The study used the HTBI primer set for a first-round RT-PCR of the TCR CDR3. Using its own MiXCR run on the multiplex PCR reads, TCRdb lists one record per CDR3 protein. The table includes approximately 430,000 distinct CDR3 sequences, about 15% detected once. This chain uses TRBV6-6 with TRBJ2-7, with 7 bases that match TRBD1. The sequenced sample consisted of blood. The receptor comes from a young man with Graves' ophthalmopathy. The CDR3 coding sequence is TGTGCCAGCAGTTACACTTCAACAGGGGCCGAGCAGTACTTC. Translation: CASSYTSTGAEQYF.